The T cell receptor beta chain described here comes from a study of memory CD4+ T cells and cytomegalovirus serostatus. With V trimmed by 3 bases and J by 2 bases, 6 bases remained unmatched. Germline-derived CDR1 and CDR2 are SGHRS and YFSETQ. This CDR3 has 15 amino acids. The sort gate was single viable CD3+CD4+CD8-CD45RO+ cells for memory CD4+ T cells. Assay: immunoSEQ multiplex PCR; the TCRdb copy retains only in-frame clones and omits some. The table includes 45,000 to 65,000 clones, about three quarters detected once. Sequenced sample: memory CD4+ T cells from blood. This chain joins TRBV5-1 and TRBJ2-3; 7 bases line up with TRBD2. The receptor was derived from an adult in good health and CMV-seropositive. CDR3: CASSSSGANTDTQYF. CDR3 nucleotides: TGCGCCAGCAGCTCCAGCGGGGCCAACACAGATACGCAGTATTTT.